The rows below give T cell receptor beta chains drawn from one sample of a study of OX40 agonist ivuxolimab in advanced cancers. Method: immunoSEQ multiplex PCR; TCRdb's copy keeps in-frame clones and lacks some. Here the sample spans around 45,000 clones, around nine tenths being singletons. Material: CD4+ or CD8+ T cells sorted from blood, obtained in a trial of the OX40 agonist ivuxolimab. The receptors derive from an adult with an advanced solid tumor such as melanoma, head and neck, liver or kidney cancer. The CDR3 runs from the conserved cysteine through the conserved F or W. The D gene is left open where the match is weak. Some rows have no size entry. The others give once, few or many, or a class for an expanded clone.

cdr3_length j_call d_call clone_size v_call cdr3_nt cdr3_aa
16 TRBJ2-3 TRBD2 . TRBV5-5 TGTGCCAGCAGCCTTAGCGGGAGGGCCATGATAAATACGCAGTATTTT CASSLSGRAMINTQYF
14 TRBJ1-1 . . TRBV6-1 TGTGCCAGCAGTGTGGAGGGATTCGGGACTGAAGCTTTCTTT CASSVEGFGTEAFF
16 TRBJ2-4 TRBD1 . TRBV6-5 TGTGCCAGCAGTTCCTCGGGGACAGGGAGCAAGAACATTCAGTACTTC CASSSSGTGSKNIQYF
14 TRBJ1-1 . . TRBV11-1 TGTGCCAGCAGCTTTTCCGGGCGAGTCGCTGAAGCTTTCTTT CASSFSGRVAEAFF
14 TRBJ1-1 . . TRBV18 TGTGCCAGCTCACCATCCCGGGGTGCGACTGAAGCTTTCTTT CASSPSRGATEAFF
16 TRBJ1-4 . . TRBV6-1 TGTGCCAGCAGTGAACCGGGACAAACTAGGTCTGAAAAACTGTTTTTT CASSEPGQTRSEKLFF
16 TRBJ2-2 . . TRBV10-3 TGTGCCATTAAACCCGGCCAGGGGAGCGGGACCGGGGAGCTGTTTTTT CAIKPGQGSGTGELFF
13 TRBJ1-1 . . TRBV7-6 TGTGCCAGCAGCGGCCGCAGGTCAAGAGAAGCTTTCTTT CASSGRRSREAFF
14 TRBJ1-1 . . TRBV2 TGTGCCAGCAGTGAGCCAGGGACGAACACTGAAGCTTTCTTT CASSEPGTNTEAFF
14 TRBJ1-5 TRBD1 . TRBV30 TGTGCCTGGAGTTTTCGGACAGGGGATCAGCCCCAGCATTTT CAWSFRTGDQPQHF
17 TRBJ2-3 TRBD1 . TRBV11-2 TGTGCCAGCAGATACAAACAGGGGGAAGTAGGCACAGATACGCAGTATTTT CASRYKQGEVGTDTQYF
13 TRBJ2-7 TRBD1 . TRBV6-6 TGTGCCAGCAGACGACAGGGGGCATACGAGCAGTACTTC CASRRQGAYEQYF
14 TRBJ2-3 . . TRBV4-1 TGCGCCAGCAGCCCCTGGGGGACCACAGATACGCAGTATTTT CASSPWGTTDTQYF
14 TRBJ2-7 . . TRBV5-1 TGCGCCAGCAGCTTGTCTGGATTAGCAGGAGGGTTGTACTTC CASSLSGLAGGLYF
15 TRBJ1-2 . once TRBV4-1 TGCGCCAGCAGCCAACCCGCCGGGACGATTCGTGGCTACACCTTC CASSQPAGTIRGYTF
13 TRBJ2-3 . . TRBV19 TGTGCCAGTAGTCCTTATCAGGGCGATACGCAGTATTTT CASSPYQGDTQYF
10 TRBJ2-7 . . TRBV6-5 TGTGCCAGCGATGGCTACGAGCAGTACTTC CASDGYEQYF